Listed below are T cell receptor beta chains from one sample, sequenced in a study of cytomegalovirus exposure and HLA in healthy donors. Here immunoSEQ multiplex PCR was the method, and the copy in TCRdb shows in-frame clones only, minus some. The sample carries about 68,000 clones, about 81% recorded once. Sequenced sample: PBMCs. The receptors come from a human donor in good health. Each CDR3 is given with its conserved first and last residue. Each record gives: clone size, V gene, J gene, D gene, CDR3 length, CDR3 protein, CDR3 DNA. The D gene is left open where the match is weak. Size tells how often a clone was seen (once, few, many) or the class of an expanded clone, and some rows leave it out.

>.|TRBV6-1|TRBJ1-5|.|12
CASSEATGNQHF
TGTGCCAGCAGTGAAGCTACAGGCAATCAGCATTTT
>.|TRBV5-1|TRBJ1-2|.|15
CASSPGGARNYGYPF
TGCGCCAGCAGCCCCGGGGGGGCTCGGAACTATGGCTACCCCTTC
>.|TRBV10-1|TRBJ2-5|.|15
CASSEGAGTGETQYF
TGCGCCAGCAGTGAGGGCGCGGGCACGGGGGAGACCCAGTACTTC
>few|TRBV2|TRBJ1-1|.|15
CASSPSGFANTEAFF
TGTGCCAGCAGTCCCTCAGGGTTCGCGAACACTGAAGCTTTCTTT
>.|TRBV15|TRBJ1-1|.|15
CATSRDIRENTEAFF
TGTGCCACCAGCAGAGATATCAGGGAAAACACTGAAGCTTTCTTT
>.|TRBV2|TRBJ1-5|TRBD1|15
CASGRGPGSNQPQHF
TGTGCCAGCGGCAGGGGGCCTGGTAGCAATCAGCCCCAGCATTTT
>once|TRBV2|TRBJ1-5|.|14
CASERDYSNQPQHF
TGTGCCAGCGAACGAGACTATAGCAATCAGCCCCAGCATTTT
>few|TRBV7-2|TRBJ2-3|TRBD2|16
CASSSLAGVFTDTQYF
TGTGCCAGCAGCTCCCTAGCGGGGGTGTTCACAGATACGCAGTATTTT
>few|TRBV7-6|TRBJ2-3|.|15
CASSLSGSRTDTQYF
TGTGCCAGCAGCTTAAGTGGGTCGAGGACAGATACGCAGTATTTT
>.|TRBV7-3|TRBJ2-2|TRBD2|17
CASSIRAGGADTGELFF
TGTGCCAGCAGTATTCGGGCGGGGGGCGCGGACACCGGGGAGCTGTTTTTT
>.|TRBV5-4|TRBJ2-7|.|15
CASSLRPRTDYEQYF
TGTGCCAGCAGCTTGAGGCCCCGGACGGACTACGAGCAGTACTTC
>.|TRBV25-1|TRBJ2-5|TRBD1|18
CASSGSPAGTGGSETQYF
TGTGCCAGCAGTGGTAGCCCTGCCGGGACAGGGGGATCGGAGACCCAGTACTTC
>.|TRBV10-3|TRBJ2-6|.|16
CAISESGRSGANVLTF
TGTGCCATCAGTGAGTCTGGGCGCTCTGGGGCCAACGTCCTGACTTTC
>.|TRBV7-2|TRBJ2-1|TRBD1|14
CASSLARTGNEQFF
TGTGCCAGCAGCTTGGCCCGGACAGGCAATGAGCAGTTCTTC
>.|TRBV29-1|TRBJ1-2|.|12
CSVVRGGYGYTF
TGCAGCGTTGTGCGGGGAGGCTATGGCTACACCTTC
>.|TRBV5-1|TRBJ2-7|TRBD2|17
CASSVGLAGGIRYEQYF
TGCGCCAGCAGCGTGGGACTAGCGGGGGGGATTCGCTACGAGCAGTACTTC
>.|TRBV6-5|TRBJ2-1|TRBD1|15
CASSEPGQGYNEQFF
TGTGCCAGCAGCGAGCCGGGACAGGGTTACAATGAGCAGTTCTTC
>.|TRBV6-1|TRBJ2-5|.|11
CASGRYETQYF
TGTGCCAGCGGCCGATACGAGACCCAGTACTTC
>.|TRBV7-3|TRBJ1-1|.|13
CASSRTADTEAFF
TGTGCCAGCAGCAGGACAGCCGACACTGAAGCTTTCTTT
>once|TRBV5-4|TRBJ1-2|.|14
CASTPAGGSYGYTF
TGTGCCAGCACCCCGGCGGGAGGAAGCTATGGCTACACCTTC
>.|TRBV20-1|TRBJ2-3|.|11
CSAPRTDTQYF
TGCAGTGCCCCGAGAACAGATACGCAGTATTTT
>.|TRBV4-3|TRBJ1-2|TRBD1|16
CASSQEGGTGGEGYTF
TGCGCCAGCAGCCAAGAGGGCGGGACAGGGGGCGAAGGCTACACCTTC
>once|TRBV5-6|TRBJ2-7|.|12
CASSSSTYEQYF
TGTGCCAGCAGCTCCAGTACCTACGAGCAGTACTTC
>.|TRBV18|TRBJ1-5|.|14
CASSPGTRDQPQHF
TGTGCCAGCTCACCAGGGACAAGGGATCAGCCCCAGCATTTT
>.|TRBV9|TRBJ2-1|TRBD2|15
CASSVGTSSYNEQFF
TGTGCCAGCAGCGTAGGGACTAGCTCCTACAATGAGCAGTTCTTC
>.|TRBV5-1|TRBJ2-3|TRBD2|19
CASSFLERGGRRVYDTQYF
TGCGCCAGCAGCTTCCTCGAGCGGGGGGGCCGAAGGGTGTATGATACGCAGTATTTT
>.|TRBV11-2|TRBJ2-2|TRBD1|15
CASSLQGRGPGELFF
TGTGCCAGCAGTCTACAGGGTAGGGGGCCCGGGGAGCTGTTTTTT
>.|TRBV5-4|TRBJ1-3|TRBD1|17
CASSRDRDLRGGNTIYF
TGTGCCAGCAGTCGGGACAGGGACCTTCGGGGTGGAAACACCATATATTTT
>.|TRBV4-1|TRBJ1-3|TRBD1|18
CASSQGTNRGLSGNTIYF
TGCGCCAGCAGCCAAGGTACAAACAGGGGCCTCTCTGGAAACACCATATATTTT
>.|TRBV6-4|TRBJ2-7|TRBD2|12
CASSGGGYEQYF
TGTGCCAGCAGTGGGGGAGGGTACGAGCAGTACTTC
>once|TRBV5-6|TRBJ2-1|TRBD2|15
CASSTPGLADFEQFF
TGTGCCAGCAGCACTCCGGGACTAGCGGATTTTGAGCAGTTCTTC
>.|TRBV7-3|TRBJ2-7|TRBD2|14
CASSLLGGAYEQYF
TGTGCCAGCAGCTTACTCGGGGGGGCCTACGAGCAGTACTTC
>many|TRBV5-1|TRBJ2-7|.|12
CASSLWATEQYF
TGTGCCAGCAGCTTGTGGGCCACTGAGCAGTACTTC
>once|TRBV29-1|TRBJ2-7|.|14
CSVEVTGSSYEQYF
TGCAGCGTTGAAGTAACAGGGAGTTCCTACGAGCAGTACTTC
>.|TRBV2|TRBJ2-7|TRBD1|14
CASKRDRDSYEQYF
TGTGCCAGCAAACGGGACAGGGACTCCTACGAGCAGTACTTC
>.|TRBV19|TRBJ1-2|TRBD1|14
CASAPGQGSYGYTF
TGTGCCAGTGCACCGGGACAGGGGAGTTATGGCTACACCTTC
>.|TRBV9|TRBJ1-1|.|15
CASSAYAWGVGEAFF
TGTGCCAGCAGCGCCTACGCTTGGGGGGTCGGTGAAGCTTTCTTT
>.|TRBV10-3|TRBJ1-4|TRBD1|15
CAISDAGTGNEKLFF
TGTGCCATCAGCGACGCCGGGACAGGGAATGAAAAACTGTTTTTT
>.|TRBV11-3|TRBJ2-7|TRBD1|16
CASSLGLGQGTYEQYF
TGTGCCAGCAGCTTAGGGCTGGGACAGGGGACCTACGAGCAGTACTTC
>.|TRBV18|TRBJ1-3|.|15
CASSPEQSSGNTIYF
TGTGCCAGCTCACCAGAACAGAGCTCTGGAAACACCATATATTTT
>.|TRBV18|TRBJ2-5|TRBD2|15
CASSVSGGLQETQYF
TGTGCCAGCTCAGTAAGCGGGGGGCTACAAGAGACCCAGTACTTC
>.|TRBV19|TRBJ2-5|.|17
CASSIPWGGADQETQYF
TGTGCCAGTAGTATACCCTGGGGGGGCGCCGATCAAGAGACCCAGTACTTC
>.|TRBV2|TRBJ2-2|.|14
CASRALTGTGELFF
TGTGCCAGCAGGGCGCTTACGGGGACCGGGGAGCTGTTTTTT
>.|TRBV19|TRBJ2-1|.|14
CASSTIQCIGEQFF
TGTGCCAGTAGTACAATACAGTGTATCGGTGAGCAGTTCTTC
>.|TRBV29-1|TRBJ2-1|.|12
CSVVDWGDEQFF
TGCAGCGTTGTGGACTGGGGAGATGAGCAGTTCTTC
>.|TRBV7-7|TRBJ2-5|.|13
CASSLEQRETQYF
TGTGCCAGCAGCTTAGAGCAGCGGGAGACCCAGTACTTC
>.|TRBV2|TRBJ2-1|.|18
CASSTDPGHSNSYNEQFF
TGTGCCAGCAGTACCGACCCGGGACACTCAAACTCCTACAATGAGCAGTTCTTC
>.|TRBV15|TRBJ1-2|.|16
CATSRVDRAPNYGYTF
TGTGCCACCAGCAGAGTGGACAGAGCCCCTAACTATGGCTACACCTTC
>once|TRBV11-1|TRBJ1-1|TRBD1|15
CASSLLQGSNTEAFF
TGTGCCAGCAGTTTATTACAGGGGTCGAACACTGAAGCTTTCTTT
>.|TRBV10-1|TRBJ2-3|.|15
CASSEKGVETDTQYF
TGCGCCAGCAGTGAGAAGGGGGTTGAGACAGATACGCAGTATTTT
>.|TRBV18|TRBJ1-6|.|18
CASSPPPARGMYNSPLHF
TGTGCCAGCTCACCACCCCCCGCGCGGGGCATGTATAATTCACCCCTCCACTTT
>.|TRBV6-4|TRBJ2-7|TRBD1|16
CASGTGTGPHSYEQYF
TGTGCCAGCGGAACTGGGACAGGGCCCCACTCCTACGAGCAGTACTTC
>once|TRBV27|TRBJ1-4|.|16
CASSLFFPGTNEKLFF
TGTGCCAGCAGTTTATTCTTCCCAGGCACTAATGAAAAACTGTTTTTT
>.|TRBV6-1|TRBJ2-1|.|13
CASSEADRSEQFF
TGTGCCAGCAGTGAAGCGGACAGAAGTGAGCAGTTCTTC
>.|TRBV15|TRBJ1-2|.|16
CATSRGGGDSNYGYPF
TGTGCCACCAGCAGAGGTGGGGGGGATTCTAACTATGGCTACCCCTTC
>.|TRBV27|TRBJ1-5|.|18
CASSLSQRTGGRYQPQHF
TGTGCCAGCAGTTTATCGCAAAGGACGGGAGGACGATATCAGCCCCAGCATTTT
>.|TRBV6-5|TRBJ1-6|.|15
CASSFTREGNSPLHF
TGTGCCAGCAGTTTTACCCGAGAGGGTAATTCACCCCTCCACTTT